This is a list of T cell receptor beta chains from one sample in a study of T-cell memory formation after mild COVID-19. TCRdb ran MiXCR on the 5' RACE reads and lists one entry per CDR3 protein. The sample records roughly 180,000 distinct CDR3 sequences, approximately 10% being singletons. Sequenced input: PBMCs or a T cell subset sorted from them (not recorded which). The receptors here all came from a man between 18 and 35 years old who had mild COVID-19 (a few samples of this study predate the infection). Cell type and time point are not known. The CDR3 runs from the conserved cysteine through the conserved F or W. The D gene is left open where the match is weak. Clone size is shown for a subset of rows, as once, few, many or a class of expanded clone.

d_call,clone_size,j_call,v_call,cdr3_nt,cdr3_aa
-,few,TRBJ2-3,TRBV29-1,TGCAGCGCGGGAGATACGCAGTATTTT,CSAGDTQYF
-,-,TRBJ2-1,TRBV9,TGTGCCAGCCGCTCACGGGGGGCGGGGTACAATGAGCAGTTCTTC,CASRSRGAGYNEQFF
-,-,TRBJ1-1,TRBV29-1,TGCAGCGTTGTCCTTACGTGGCTGAACACTGAAGCTTTCTTT,CSVVLTWLNTEAFF
-,few,TRBJ2-5,TRBV12-3/TRBV12-4,TGTGCCAGCCAGAAGTTCGCTCACCAAATGGAGACCCAGTACTTC,CASQKFAHQMETQYF
-,few,TRBJ2-1,TRBV6-5,TGTGCCAGCAGTAAGTCGGTCGGCTTTAATGAGCAGTTCTTC,CASSKSVGFNEQFF
TRBD1,-,TRBJ2-2,TRBV6-5,TGTGCCAGCAGTCGACAGGGGAAGGGGGAGCTGTTTTTT,CASSRQGKGELFF
-,-,TRBJ2-5,TRBV5-1,TGCGCCAGCAGATCCGGGACGGAACAAGAGACCCAGTACTTC,CASRSGTEQETQYF
-,few,TRBJ1-3,TRBV5-1,TGCGCCAGCAGCCGATTCGACAGGAGCTCTGGAAACACCATATATTTT,CASSRFDRSSGNTIYF
-,-,TRBJ2-3,TRBV6-2/TRBV6-3,TGTGCCAGCAGTTACCCAGGGCGAGCCACAGATACGCAGTATTTT,CASSYPGRATDTQYF
-,few,TRBJ1-6,TRBV6-5,TGTGCCACCGGGGGGGGGTCACCCCTCCACTTT,CATGGGSPLHF